In this sample, the clone carrying this T cell receptor beta chain turned up a few times. Its antigen is undetermined. CDR3 size: 19 residues. V was pared by 2 bases and J by 4 bases, with 23 bases between. Germline CDR1 SGHDN, CDR2 FVKESK. The data are from a study of CD8+ T cells in alopecia areata. Extracted from the samples, RNA was reverse transcribed into cDNA to serve as the sequencing template. Assay used: immunoSEQ multiplex PCR; TCRdb lists only in-frame clones, some missing. The sample consists of some 170,000 clones, about 67% of them appearing once. Punch biopsies of lesional scalp, plus peripheral blood, were taken from alopecia areata patients. Overall study findings and caveats: Elevated clonality characterized lesional scalp relative to normal scalp, particularly in alopecia totalis/universalis. In scalp samples, resident alphabeta T cells of normal skin are also sequenced.

Sequencing used CD8+ T cells sorted from blood, obtained at week 0. The source is a human donor with alopecia areata. The V call is TRBV14, the J call TRBJ1-4, with D possibly TRBD1 on 5 matching bases. The chain's CDR3 is CASSQYRQGVPILNEKLFF. The CDR3 coding sequence is TGTGCCAGCAGCCAATACAGGCAGGGTGTCCCGATACTTAATGAAAAACTGTTTTTT.